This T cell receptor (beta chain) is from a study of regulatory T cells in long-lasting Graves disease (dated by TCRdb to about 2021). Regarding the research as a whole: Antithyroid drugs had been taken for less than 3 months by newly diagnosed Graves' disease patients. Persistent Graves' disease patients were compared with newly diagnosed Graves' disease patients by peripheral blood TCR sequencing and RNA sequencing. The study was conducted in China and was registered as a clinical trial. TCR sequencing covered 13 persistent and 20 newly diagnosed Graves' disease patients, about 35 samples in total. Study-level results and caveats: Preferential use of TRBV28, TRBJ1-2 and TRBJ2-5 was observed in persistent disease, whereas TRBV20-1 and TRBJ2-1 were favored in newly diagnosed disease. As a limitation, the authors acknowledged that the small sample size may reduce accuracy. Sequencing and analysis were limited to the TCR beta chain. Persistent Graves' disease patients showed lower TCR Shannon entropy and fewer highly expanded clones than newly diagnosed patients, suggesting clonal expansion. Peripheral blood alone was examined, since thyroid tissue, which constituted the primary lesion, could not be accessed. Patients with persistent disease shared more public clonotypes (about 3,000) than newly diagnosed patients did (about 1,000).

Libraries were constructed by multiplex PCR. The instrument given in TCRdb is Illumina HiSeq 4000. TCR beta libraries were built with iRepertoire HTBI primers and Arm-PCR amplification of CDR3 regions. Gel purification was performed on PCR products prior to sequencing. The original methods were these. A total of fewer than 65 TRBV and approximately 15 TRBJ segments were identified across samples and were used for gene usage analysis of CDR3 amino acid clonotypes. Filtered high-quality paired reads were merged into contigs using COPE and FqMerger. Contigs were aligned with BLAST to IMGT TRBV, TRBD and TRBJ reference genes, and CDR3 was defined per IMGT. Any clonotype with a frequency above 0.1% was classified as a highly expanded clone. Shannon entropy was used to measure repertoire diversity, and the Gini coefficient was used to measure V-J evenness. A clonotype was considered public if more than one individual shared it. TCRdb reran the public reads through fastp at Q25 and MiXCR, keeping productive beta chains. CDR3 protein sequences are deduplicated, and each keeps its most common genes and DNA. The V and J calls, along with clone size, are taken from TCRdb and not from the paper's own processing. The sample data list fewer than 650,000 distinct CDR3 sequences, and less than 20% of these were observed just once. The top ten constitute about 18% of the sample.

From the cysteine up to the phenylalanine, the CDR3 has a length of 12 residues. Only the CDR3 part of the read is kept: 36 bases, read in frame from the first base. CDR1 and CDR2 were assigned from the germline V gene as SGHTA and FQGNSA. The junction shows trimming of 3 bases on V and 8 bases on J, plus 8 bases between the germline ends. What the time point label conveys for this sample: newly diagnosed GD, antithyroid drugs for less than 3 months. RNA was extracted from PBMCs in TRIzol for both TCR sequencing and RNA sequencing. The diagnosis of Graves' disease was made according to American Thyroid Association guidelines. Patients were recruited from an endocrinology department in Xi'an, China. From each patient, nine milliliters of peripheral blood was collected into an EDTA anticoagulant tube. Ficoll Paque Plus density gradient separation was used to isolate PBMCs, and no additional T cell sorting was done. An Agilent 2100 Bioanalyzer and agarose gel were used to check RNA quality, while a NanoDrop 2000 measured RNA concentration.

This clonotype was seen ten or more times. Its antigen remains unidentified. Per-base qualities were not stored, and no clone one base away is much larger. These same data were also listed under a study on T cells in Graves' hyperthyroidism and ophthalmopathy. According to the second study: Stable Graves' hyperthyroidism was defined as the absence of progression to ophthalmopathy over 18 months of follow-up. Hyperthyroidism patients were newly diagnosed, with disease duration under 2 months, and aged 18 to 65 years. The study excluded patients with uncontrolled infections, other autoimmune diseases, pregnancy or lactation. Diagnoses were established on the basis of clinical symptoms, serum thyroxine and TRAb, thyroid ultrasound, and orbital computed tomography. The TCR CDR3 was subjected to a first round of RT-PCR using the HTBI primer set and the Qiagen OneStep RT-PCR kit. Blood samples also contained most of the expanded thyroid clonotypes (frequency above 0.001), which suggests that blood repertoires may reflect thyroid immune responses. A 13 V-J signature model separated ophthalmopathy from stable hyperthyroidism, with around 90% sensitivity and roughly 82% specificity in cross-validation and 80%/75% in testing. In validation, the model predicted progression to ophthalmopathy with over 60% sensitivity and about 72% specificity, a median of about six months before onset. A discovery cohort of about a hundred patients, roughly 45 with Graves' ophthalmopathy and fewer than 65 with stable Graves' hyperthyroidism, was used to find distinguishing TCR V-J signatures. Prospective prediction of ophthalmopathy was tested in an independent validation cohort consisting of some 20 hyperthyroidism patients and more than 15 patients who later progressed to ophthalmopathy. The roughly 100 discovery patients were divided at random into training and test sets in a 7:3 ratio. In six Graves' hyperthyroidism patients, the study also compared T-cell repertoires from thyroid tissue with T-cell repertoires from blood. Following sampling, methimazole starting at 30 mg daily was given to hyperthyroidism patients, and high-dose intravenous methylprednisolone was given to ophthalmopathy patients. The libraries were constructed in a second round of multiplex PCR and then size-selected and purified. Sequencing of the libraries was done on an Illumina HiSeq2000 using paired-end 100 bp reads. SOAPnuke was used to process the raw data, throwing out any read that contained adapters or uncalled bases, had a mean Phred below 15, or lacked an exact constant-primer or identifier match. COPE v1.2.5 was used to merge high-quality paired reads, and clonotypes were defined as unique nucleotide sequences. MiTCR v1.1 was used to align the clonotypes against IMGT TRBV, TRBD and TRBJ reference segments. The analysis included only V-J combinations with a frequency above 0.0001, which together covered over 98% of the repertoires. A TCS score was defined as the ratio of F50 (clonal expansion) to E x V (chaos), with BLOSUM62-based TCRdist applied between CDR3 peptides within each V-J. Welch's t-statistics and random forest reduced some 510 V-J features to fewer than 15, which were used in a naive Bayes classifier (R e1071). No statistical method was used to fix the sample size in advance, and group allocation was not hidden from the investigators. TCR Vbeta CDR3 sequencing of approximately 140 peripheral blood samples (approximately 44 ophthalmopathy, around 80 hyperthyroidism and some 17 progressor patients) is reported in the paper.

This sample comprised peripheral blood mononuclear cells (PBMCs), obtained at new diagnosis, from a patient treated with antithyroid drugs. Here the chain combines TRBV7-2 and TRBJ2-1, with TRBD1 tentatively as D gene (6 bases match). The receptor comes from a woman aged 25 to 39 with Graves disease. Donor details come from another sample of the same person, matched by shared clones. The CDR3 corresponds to CASSLNRDEQFF. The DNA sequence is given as TGTGCCAGCAGCTTGAACAGGGATGAGCAGTTCTTC.